This T cell receptor beta chain is drawn from a study of T cell repertoires in cytomegalovirus infection. Overall study context: It was the public TCR beta signatures that indicated both CMV infection and matching HLA type.

TCRdb passed the reads through MiXCR, listing each CDR3 protein once. The sample shows some 920,000 distinct CDR3 sequences, about 33% of them seen only once. Trimming removed 1 base from V and 0 bases from J, with 13 bases in between. Looked up from germline, CDR1 is MGHRA and CDR2 is YSYEKL. The CDR3 sequence is 17 residues long. Worth noting for this clonotype: The antigen is unknown.

The origin of this receptor is a human donor in good health (CMV status not recorded). Some clones in this sample may be carry-over from other donors' samples. This chain connects TRBV4-1 to TRBJ1-5; the D is unclear. The input for sequencing was cultured CD8+ T cells from PBMCs, taken from culture after CMV antigen stimulation. CDR3 amino acids: CASSQVPPGDSNQPQHF. The CDR3 DNA sequence: TGCGCCAGCAGCCAAGTTCCTCCGGGCGATAGCAATCAGCCCCAGCATTTT.